This TCR beta chain was sequenced for a study of CD8+CD57+ T cells in acquired aplastic anemia. Study-level background: Yields of DNA that came from sorted CD4+ and CD8+ cells averaged 3.2 ug. Roughly 10.8 million reads were obtained on average for healthy donor CD4+ cells.

Details on this clonotype: Its target is not known.

The template for TCR beta VDJ and CDR3 sequence profiling was genomic DNA. One entry per CDR3 protein, called by TCRdb with MiXCR from the reads. Of 150,000 or so distinct CDR3 sequences in the sample, 60% to 70% were seen once. With 1 base removed from V and 5 bases from J, the gap between germline ends came to 5 bases. Germline CDR1 is LNHDA and CDR2 is SQIVND (reference sequence). This CDR3 has 12 residues. Whole-study results and caveats: No significant difference in CD8+ Simpson's diversity was found between patients and controls. Sharing between patients and controls was observed for about 27 CD8+ CDR3 sequences.

This rearrangement joins TRBV19 to TRBJ1-2; no definite D call. The material sequenced was sorted CD4+, CD8+, or CD8+CD57+ T cells (not recorded which) from PBMCs. This receptor was identified in a human donor in good health. The CDR3 protein is CASSIVGYGYTF. The CDR3 DNA reads as TGTGCCAGTAGTATAGTAGGGTATGGCTACACCTTC.